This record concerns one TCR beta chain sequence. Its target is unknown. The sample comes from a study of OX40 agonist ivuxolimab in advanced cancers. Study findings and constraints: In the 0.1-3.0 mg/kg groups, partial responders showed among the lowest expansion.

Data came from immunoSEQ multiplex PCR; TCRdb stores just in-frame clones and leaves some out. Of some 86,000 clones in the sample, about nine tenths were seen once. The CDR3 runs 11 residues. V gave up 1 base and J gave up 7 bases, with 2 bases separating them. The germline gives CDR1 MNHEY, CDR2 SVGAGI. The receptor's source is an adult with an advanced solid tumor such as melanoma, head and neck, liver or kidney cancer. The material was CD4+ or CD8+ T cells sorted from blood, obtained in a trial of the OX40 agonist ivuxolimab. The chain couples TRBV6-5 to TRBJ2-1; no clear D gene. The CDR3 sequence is CASSYFNEQFF. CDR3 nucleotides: TGTGCCAGCAGTTACTTTAATGAGCAGTTCTTC.